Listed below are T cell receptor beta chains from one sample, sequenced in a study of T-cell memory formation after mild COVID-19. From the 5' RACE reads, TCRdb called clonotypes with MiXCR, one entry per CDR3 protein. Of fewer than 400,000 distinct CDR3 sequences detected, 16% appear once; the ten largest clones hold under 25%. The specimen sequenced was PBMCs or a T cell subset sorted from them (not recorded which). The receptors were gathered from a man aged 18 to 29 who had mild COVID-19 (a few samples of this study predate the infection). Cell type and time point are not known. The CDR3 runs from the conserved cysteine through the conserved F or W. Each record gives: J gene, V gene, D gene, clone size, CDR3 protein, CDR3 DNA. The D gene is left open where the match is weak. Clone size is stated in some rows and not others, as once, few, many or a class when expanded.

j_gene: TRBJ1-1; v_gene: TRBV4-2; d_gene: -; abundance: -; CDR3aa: CASSHDTYTEAFF; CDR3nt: TGTGCCAGCAGCCATGACACCTACACTGAAGCTTTCTTT
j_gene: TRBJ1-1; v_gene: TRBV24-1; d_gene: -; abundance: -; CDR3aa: CATSDPRVGRLNTEAFF; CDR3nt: TGTGCCACCAGTGATCCCCGGGTGGGACGGCTGAACACTGAAGCTTTCTTT
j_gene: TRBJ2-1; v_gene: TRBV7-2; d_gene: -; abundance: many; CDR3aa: CASSLALGVRGNEQFF; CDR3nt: TGTGCCAGCAGCTTAGCCCTAGGGGTGCGGGGCAATGAGCAGTTCTTC
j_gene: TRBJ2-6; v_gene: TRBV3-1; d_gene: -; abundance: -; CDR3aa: CASSQFAGPGANVLTF; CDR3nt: TGTGCCAGCAGCCAATTTGCAGGGCCCGGGGCCAACGTCCTGACTTTC
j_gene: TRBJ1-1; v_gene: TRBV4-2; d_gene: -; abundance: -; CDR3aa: CASSQGQGPNTEAFF; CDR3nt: TGTGCCAGCAGCCAGGGTCAAGGCCCGAACACTGAAGCTTTCTTT
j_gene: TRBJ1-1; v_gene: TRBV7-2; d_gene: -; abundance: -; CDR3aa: CASSAQTERGSEAFF; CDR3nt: TGTGCCAGCAGCGCCCAGACCGAAAGAGGGTCAGAAGCTTTCTTT
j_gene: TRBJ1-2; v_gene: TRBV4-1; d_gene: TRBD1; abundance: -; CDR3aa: CASSERDREWDGYTF; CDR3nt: TGCGCCAGCAGCGAGAGGGACAGGGAGTGGGATGGCTACACCTTC
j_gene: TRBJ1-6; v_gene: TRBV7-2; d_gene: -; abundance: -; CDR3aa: CASSFSGSDSPLHF; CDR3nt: TGTGCCAGCAGCTTCTCAGGATCGGATTCACCCCTCCACTTT
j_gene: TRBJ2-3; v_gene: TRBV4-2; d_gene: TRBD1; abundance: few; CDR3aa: CASSYIGDRGRADTQYF; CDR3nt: TGTGCCAGCAGCTACATAGGGGACAGGGGGCGCGCAGATACGCAGTATTTT
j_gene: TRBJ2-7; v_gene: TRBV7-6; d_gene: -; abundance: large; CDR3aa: CASSPGYEQYF; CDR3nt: TGTGCCAGCAGCCCCGGCTACGAGCAGTACTTC
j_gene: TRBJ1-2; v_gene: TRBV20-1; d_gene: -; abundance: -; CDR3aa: CSARTREGYTF; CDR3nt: TGCAGTGCAAGGACCAGAGAGGGCTACACCTTC
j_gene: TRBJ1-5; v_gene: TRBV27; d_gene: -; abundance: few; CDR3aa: CASGYDQPQHF; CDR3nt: TGTGCCAGCGGTTACGATCAGCCCCAGCATTTT
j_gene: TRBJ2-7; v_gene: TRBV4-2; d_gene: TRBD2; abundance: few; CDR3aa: CASSQAGTRSHEQYF; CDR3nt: TGTGCCAGCAGCCAAGCGGGGACTAGGTCCCACGAGCAGTACTTC
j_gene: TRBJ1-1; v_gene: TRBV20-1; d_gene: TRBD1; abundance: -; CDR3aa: CSAAGQLNTEAFF; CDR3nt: TGCAGTGCGGCGGGACAGCTGAACACTGAAGCTTTCTTT
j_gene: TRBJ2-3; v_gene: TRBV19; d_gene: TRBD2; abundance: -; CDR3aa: CASSAQRGGDTQYF; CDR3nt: TGTGCCAGTTCGGCCCAACGGGGGGGGGATACGCAGTATTTT
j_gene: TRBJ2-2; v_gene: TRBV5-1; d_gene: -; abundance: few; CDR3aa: CASSLGGPHTGELFF; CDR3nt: TGCGCCAGCAGCTTGGGGGGACCCCACACCGGGGAGCTGTTTTTT
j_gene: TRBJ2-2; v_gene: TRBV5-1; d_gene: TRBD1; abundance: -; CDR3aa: CASSLGPRQGAGELFF; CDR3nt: TGCGCCAGCAGCTTGGGTCCGAGACAGGGGGCCGGGGAGCTGTTTTTT
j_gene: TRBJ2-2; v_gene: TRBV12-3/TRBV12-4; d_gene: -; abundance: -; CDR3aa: CASSPRRQSERFGELFF; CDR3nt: TGTGCCAGCAGTCCCCGCCGACAGAGCGAGCGCTTCGGGGAGCTGTTTTTT
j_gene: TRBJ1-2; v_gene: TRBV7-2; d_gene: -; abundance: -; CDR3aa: CASSTRLRAGYTF; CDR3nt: TGTGCCAGCAGCACCCGACTGCGTGCCGGCTACACCTTC
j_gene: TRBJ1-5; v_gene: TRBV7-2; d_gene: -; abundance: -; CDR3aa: CASSGGGTGNQPQHF; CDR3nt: TGTGCCAGCAGCGGCGGGGGGACGGGGAATCAGCCCCAGCATTTT
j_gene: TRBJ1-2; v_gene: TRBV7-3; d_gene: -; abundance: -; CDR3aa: CASSPVGGKGVAGYTF; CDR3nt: TGTGCCAGCAGCCCCGTCGGTGGTAAAGGGGTCGCTGGCTACACCTTC
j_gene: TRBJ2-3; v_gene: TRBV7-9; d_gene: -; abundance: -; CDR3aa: CASSLAFGQYGDTQYF; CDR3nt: TGTGCCAGCAGCTTAGCATTTGGGCAGTACGGGGATACGCAGTATTTT
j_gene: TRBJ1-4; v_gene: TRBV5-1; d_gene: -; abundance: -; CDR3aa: CASSLSGTGEKLFF; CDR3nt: TGCGCCAGCAGCTTATCCGGGACGGGCGAAAAACTGTTTTTT
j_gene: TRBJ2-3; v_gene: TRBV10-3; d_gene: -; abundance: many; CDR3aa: CAISESILDPRYF; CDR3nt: TGTGCCATCAGTGAGTCGATTCTGGACCCCAGGTATTTT